This T cell receptor beta chain was obtained from a study of blood T cells in healthy people across ages. The study's findings and limits: The study could not conclusively compare naive and antigen-experienced cells, given its unsorted PBMCs. When set beside aged donors, long-lived donors presented more naive CD4+ cells and higher diversity.

With a J-beta primer mix and a sample-barcoded 5' primer, a second PCR ran roughly 7 to 11 cycles. TCRdb reprocessed the 5' RACE reads via MiXCR and lists one record per CDR3 protein. The table shows around 650,000 distinct CDR3 sequences, with about 34% occurring only once. Many counts were recorded for this clonotype. Its target is not known. Being one base from a much bigger clone, this may be a read error. This CDR3 is built from 16 residues. Germline-derived CDR1 and CDR2 are SGHTA and FQGNSA. Each of the donors had roughly 10 milliliters of peripheral blood drawn into EDTA-treated Vacutainer tubes.

The TCR sequence derives from a woman older than 75 in good health. Specimen: blood. The rearrangement links TRBV7-2 to TRBJ1-4, with TRBD1 as a possible D gene (5 bases). The CDR3 sequence: CASSLRGPAPNEKRFF. Written as DNA, the CDR3 is TGTGCCAGCAGCTTAAGGGGCCCCGCTCCCAATGAAAAACGGTTTTTT.